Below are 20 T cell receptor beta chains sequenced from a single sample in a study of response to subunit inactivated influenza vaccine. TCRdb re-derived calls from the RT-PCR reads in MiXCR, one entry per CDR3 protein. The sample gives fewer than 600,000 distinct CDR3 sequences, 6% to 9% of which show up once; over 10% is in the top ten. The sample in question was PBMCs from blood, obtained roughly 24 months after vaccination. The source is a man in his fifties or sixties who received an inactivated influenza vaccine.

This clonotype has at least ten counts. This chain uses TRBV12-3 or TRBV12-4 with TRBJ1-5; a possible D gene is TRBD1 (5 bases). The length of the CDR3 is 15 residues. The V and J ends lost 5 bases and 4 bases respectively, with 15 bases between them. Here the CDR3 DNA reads TGTGCCAGCAGTACCCCCAGAGCAGGGAATCAGCCCCAGCATTTT. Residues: CASSTPRAGNQPQHF.

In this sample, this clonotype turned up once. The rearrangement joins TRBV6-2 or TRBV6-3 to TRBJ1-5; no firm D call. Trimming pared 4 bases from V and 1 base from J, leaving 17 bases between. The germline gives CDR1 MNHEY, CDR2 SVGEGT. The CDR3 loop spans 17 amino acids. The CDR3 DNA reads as TGTGCCAGCAGTTTGGACTTCTTAAAAAGGAGCAATCAGCCCCAGCATTTT. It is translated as CASSLDFLKRSNQPQHF.

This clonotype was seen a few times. CDR3 residues: CSGLARRSTDTQYF. The CDR3 DNA is TGCAGCGGGCTAGCTCGGAGAAGCACAGATACGCAGTATTTT. The rearrangement uses TRBV29-1 and TRBJ2-3, with a tentative D call TRBD2 (5 bases). CDR3 length: 14 amino acids. Per germline, CDR1 SQVTM and CDR2 ANQGSEA. V was cut by 7 bases and J by 0 bases, with 14 bases left in between.

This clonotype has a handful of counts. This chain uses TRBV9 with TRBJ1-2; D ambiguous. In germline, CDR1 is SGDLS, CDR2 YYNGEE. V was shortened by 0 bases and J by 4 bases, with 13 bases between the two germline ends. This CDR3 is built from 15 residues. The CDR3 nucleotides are TGTGCCAGCAGCGTAGCTGGCTCAGGAAGCTATGGCTACACCTTC. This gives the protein CASSVAGSGSYGYTF.

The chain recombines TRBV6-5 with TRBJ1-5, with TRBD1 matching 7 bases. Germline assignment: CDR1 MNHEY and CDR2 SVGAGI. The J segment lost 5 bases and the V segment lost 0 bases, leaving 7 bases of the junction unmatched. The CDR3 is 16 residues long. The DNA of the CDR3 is TGTGCCAGCAGTTACTCAGGCAGGGGGGGGGATCAGCCCCAGCATTTT. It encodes CASSYSGRGGDQPQHF.

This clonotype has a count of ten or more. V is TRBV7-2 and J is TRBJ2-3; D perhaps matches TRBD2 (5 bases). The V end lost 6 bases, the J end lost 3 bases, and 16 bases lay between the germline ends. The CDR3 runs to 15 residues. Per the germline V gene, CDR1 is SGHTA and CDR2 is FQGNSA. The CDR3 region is CASRTTTLGTDTQYF. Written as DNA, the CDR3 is TGTGCCAGCAGGACGACTACCCTAGGTACAGATACGCAGTATTTT.

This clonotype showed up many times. CDR3 nucleotides: TGTGCCAGCAGTGGGGACAGGGATCAGCCCCAGCATTTT. This codes for CASSGDRDQPQHF. This rearrangement joins TRBV2 to TRBJ1-5, with 9 bases matching TRBD1. J was trimmed by 5 bases and V by 4 bases; bases with no gene match: 0. CDR3 length: 13 residues. Looked up from germline, CDR1 is SNHLY and CDR2 is FYNNEI. The whole variable domain, filled in from reference TRBV2 and TRBJ1-5, reads EPEVTQTPSHQVTQMGQEVILRCVPISNHLYFYWYRQILGQKVEFLVSFYNNEISEKSEIFDDQFSVERPDGSNFTLKIRSTKLEDSAMYFCASSGDRDQPQHFGDGTRLSIL.

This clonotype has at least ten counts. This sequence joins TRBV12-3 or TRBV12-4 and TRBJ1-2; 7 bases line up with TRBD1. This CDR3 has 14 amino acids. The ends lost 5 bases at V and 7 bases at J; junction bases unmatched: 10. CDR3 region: CASSDRERGRGYTF. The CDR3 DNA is TGTGCCAGCAGTGACAGGGAGAGAGGACGTGGCTACACCTTC.

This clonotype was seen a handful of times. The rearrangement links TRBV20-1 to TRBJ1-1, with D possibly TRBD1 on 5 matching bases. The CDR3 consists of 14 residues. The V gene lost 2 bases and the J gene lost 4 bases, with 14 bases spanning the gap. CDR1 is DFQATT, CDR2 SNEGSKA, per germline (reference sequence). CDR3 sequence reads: CSARIQGWGTEAFF. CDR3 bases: TGCAGTGCTAGAATTCAGGGATGGGGCACTGAAGCTTTCTTT.

The CDR3 protein is CASSLGTGVSNQPQHF. The CDR3 DNA sequence: TGTGCCAGCAGCTTAGGGACAGGGGTGAGCAATCAGCCCCAGCATTTT. J is TRBJ1-5 and V is TRBV7-6; 9 positions match TRBD1. The CDR3 is 16 amino acids. Germline lookup yields CDR1 SGHVS and CDR2 FNYEAQ. Trimming at V came to 1 base and at J to 1 base, leaving 2 bases not matched to a gene.

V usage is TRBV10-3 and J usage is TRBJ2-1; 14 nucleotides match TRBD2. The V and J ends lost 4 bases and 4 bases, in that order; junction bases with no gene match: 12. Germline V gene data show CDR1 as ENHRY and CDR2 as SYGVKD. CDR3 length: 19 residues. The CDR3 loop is CAISGRSGTSGGRYNEQFF. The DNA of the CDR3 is TGTGCCATCAGTGGCCGCTCCGGGACTAGCGGGGGTCGGTACAATGAGCAGTTCTTC.

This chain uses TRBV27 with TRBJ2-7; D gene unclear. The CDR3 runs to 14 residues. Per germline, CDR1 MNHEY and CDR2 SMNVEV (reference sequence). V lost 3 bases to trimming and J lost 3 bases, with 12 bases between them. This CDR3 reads CASSLVAKGYEQYF. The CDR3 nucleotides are TGTGCCAGCAGTTTGGTGGCAAAGGGCTACGAGCAGTACTTC.

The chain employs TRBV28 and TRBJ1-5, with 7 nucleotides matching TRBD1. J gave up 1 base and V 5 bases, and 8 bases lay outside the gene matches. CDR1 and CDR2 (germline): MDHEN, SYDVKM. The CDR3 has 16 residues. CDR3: CASSTRQGVSNQPQHF. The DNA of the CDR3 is TGTGCCAGCAGTACCCGACAGGGAGTCAGCAATCAGCCCCAGCATTTT. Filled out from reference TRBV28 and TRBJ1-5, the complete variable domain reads DVKVTQSSRYLVKRTGEKVFLECVQDMDHENMFWYRQDPGLGLRLIYFSYDVKMKEKGDIPEGYSVSREKKERFSLILESASTNQTSMYLCASSTRQGVSNQPQHFGDGTRLSIL.

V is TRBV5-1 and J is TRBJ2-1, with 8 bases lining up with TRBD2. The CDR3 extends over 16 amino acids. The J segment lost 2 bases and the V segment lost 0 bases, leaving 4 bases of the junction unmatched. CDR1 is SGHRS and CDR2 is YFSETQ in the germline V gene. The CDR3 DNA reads TGCGCCAGCAGCTTGGCCGGCGGGGGGACCTACAATGAGCAGTTCTTC. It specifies CASSLAGGGTYNEQFF.

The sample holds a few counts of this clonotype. This CDR3 reads CASSLGGFHSYNEQFF. CDR3 sequence (DNA): TGCGCCAGCAGCTTGGGGGGGTTCCACTCCTACAATGAGCAGTTCTTC. V is TRBV5-1 and J is TRBJ2-1; the D call may be TRBD1 or TRBD2 (5 bases each). There are 16 residues in the CDR3. CDR1 is SGHRS, CDR2 YFSETQ, per germline. V was clipped by 0 bases and J by 0 bases, with 10 bases between them. Using reference TRBV5-1 and TRBJ2-1 for the parts outside the CDR3, the full variable domain is KAGVTQTPRYLIKTRGQQVTLSCSPISGHRSVSWYQQTPGQGLQFLFEYFSETQRNKGNFPGRFSGRQFSNSRSEMNVSTLELGDSALYLCASSLGGFHSYNEQFFGPGTRLTVL.

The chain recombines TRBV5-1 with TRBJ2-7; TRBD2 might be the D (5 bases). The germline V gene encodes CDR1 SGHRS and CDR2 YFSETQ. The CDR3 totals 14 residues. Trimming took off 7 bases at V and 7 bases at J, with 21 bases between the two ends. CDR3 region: CASRRGPQVGEQYF. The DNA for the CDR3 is TGCGCCAGCCGAAGAGGGCCCCAGGTTGGGGAGCAGTACTTC.

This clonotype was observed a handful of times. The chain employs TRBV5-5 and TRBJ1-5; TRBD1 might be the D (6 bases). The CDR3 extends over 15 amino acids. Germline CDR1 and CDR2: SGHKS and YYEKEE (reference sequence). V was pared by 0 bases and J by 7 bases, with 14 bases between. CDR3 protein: CASSLAAGGAQPQHF. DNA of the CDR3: TGTGCCAGCAGCTTGGCCGCGGGGGGCGCCCAGCCCCAGCATTTT.

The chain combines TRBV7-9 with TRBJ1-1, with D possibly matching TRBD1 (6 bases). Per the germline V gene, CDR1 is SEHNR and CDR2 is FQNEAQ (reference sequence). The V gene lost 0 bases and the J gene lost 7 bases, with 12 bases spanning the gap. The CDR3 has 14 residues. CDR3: CASSLAGAWVEAFF. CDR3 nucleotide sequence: TGTGCCAGCAGCTTAGCGGGGGCGTGGGTTGAAGCTTTCTTT. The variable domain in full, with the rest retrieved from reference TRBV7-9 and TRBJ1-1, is DTGVSQNPRHKITKRGQNVTFRCDPISEHNRLYWYRQTLGQGPEFLTYFQNEAQLEKSRLLSDRFSAERPKGSFSTLEIQRTEQGDSAMYLCASSLAGAWVEAFFGQGTRLTVV.

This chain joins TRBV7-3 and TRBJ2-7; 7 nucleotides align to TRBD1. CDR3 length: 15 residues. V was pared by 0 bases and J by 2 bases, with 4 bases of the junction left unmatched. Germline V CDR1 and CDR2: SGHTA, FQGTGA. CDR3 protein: CASSLTGRGPYEQYF. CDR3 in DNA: TGTGCCAGCAGCTTAACGGGAAGGGGGCCCTACGAGCAGTACTTC. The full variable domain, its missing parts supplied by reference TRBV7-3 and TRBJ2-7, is GAGVSQTPSNKVTEKGKYVELRCDPISGHTALYWYRQSLGQGPEFLIYFQGTGAADDSGLPNDRFFAVRPEGSVSTLKIQRTERGDSAVYLCASSLTGRGPYEQYFGPGTRLTVT.

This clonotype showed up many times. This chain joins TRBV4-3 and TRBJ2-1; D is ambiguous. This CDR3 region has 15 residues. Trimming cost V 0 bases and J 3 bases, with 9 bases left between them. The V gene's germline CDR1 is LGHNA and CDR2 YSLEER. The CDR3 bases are TGCGCCAGCAGCCAAGAAACGGCCTACTACAATGAGCAGTTCTTC. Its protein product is CASSQETAYYNEQFF.